Below, 32 T cell receptor beta chains from the same sample are listed, as sequenced in a study of cytomegalovirus exposure and HLA in healthy donors. The primer mix had 60 Vbeta and 13 Jbeta primers. Only in-frame clones appear in the TCRdb table, and some are missing; sequencing was by immunoSEQ multiplex PCR. This table lists just under 80,000 clones. Sequencing was performed on PBMCs. These receptors all come from a man between 18 and 29 years old in good health and CMV-seropositive.

The chain has TRBV2 and TRBJ2-2; a possible D gene is TRBD1 (7 bases). CDR1 and CDR2 from the germline V gene are SNHLY and FYNNEI. The ends were cut back, 5 bases at V and 3 bases at J, with 13 bases in the middle. The CDR3 is 15 residues long. CDR3 nucleotides: TGTGCCAGCAGTCGAACAGGGGACTACACCGGGGAGCTGTTTTTT. Encoded protein: CASSRTGDYTGELFF. Combining the CDR3 with reference TRBV2 and TRBJ2-2 gives the whole variable domain EPEVTQTPSHQVTQMGQEVILRCVPISNHLYFYWYRQILGQKVEFLVSFYNNEISEKSEIFDDQFSVERPDGSNFTLKIRSTKLEDSAMYFCASSRTGDYTGELFFGEGSRLTVL.

This sequence joins TRBV19 and TRBJ1-5; 8 bases are a match to TRBD1. V dropped 8 bases and J dropped 0; count of bases not matched to a gene: 3. This CDR3 contains 14 residues. Germline loops: CDR1 LNHDA, CDR2 SQIVND (reference sequence). CDR3 nucleotide sequence: TGTGCCAGTGGGACAGGTCTTAGCAATCAGCCCCAGCATTTT. It specifies CASGTGLSNQPQHF. Full variable domain (outside the CDR3, taken from reference TRBV19 and TRBJ1-5): DGGITQSPKYLFRKEGQNVTLSCEQNLNHDAMYWYRQDPGQGLRLIYYSQIVNDFQKGDIAEGYSVSREKKESFPLTVTSAQKNPTAFYLCASGTGLSNQPQHFGDGTRLSIL.

The chain couples TRBV18 to TRBJ2-5, with D hard to call. From germline, CDR1 is KGHSH and CDR2 LQKENI. This CDR3 contains 12 residues. Trimming removed 3 bases at V and 1 base at J, with 3 bases between. The CDR3 is CASSPRQETQYF. The CDR3 DNA reads as TGTGCCAGCTCACCGCGCCAAGAGACCCAGTACTTC.

This chain uses TRBV19 with TRBJ1-5; 7 positions agree with TRBD1. The CDR3 sequence is 15 residues long. Germline V lookup: CDR1 LNHDA, CDR2 SQIVND (reference sequence). The junction had 6 bases not matched to a gene; V was cut back by 7 bases and J by 0 bases. The CDR3 loop reads CASIKDRISNQPQHF. The CDR3 DNA sequence: TGTGCCAGTATTAAGGACAGGATTAGCAATCAGCCCCAGCATTTT. Drawing the rest from reference TRBV19 and TRBJ1-5, the complete variable domain is DGGITQSPKYLFRKEGQNVTLSCEQNLNHDAMYWYRQDPGQGLRLIYYSQIVNDFQKGDIAEGYSVSREKKESFPLTVTSAQKNPTAFYLCASIKDRISNQPQHFGDGTRLSIL.

The chain recombines TRBV10-2 with TRBJ2-1; 9 bases fit TRBD2. Germline V CDR1 and CDR2: WSHSY, SAAADI. V lost 5 bases, J lost 4 bases, and 6 bases stayed unmatched. The CDR3 spans 15 residues. CDR3 loop: CASSRVAGAYNEQFF. For the CDR3, the DNA is TGCGCCAGCAGTAGAGTAGCGGGGGCTTACAATGAGCAGTTCTTC.

The V call is TRBV11-2, the J call TRBJ1-1, with D maybe TRBD1 (6 bases). Germline-derived CDR1 and CDR2 are SGHAT and FQNNGV. V lost 6 bases and J 0 bases, leaving 8 bases between the germline ends. The CDR3 is 13 residues long. The CDR3 loop reads CASRSGVNTEAFF. The CDR3 coding sequence is TGTGCCAGCAGATCAGGGGTGAACACTGAAGCTTTCTTT.

The rearrangement uses TRBV13 and TRBJ1-4, with TRBD1 identical over 9 bases. Germline V lookup: CDR1 PRHDT, CDR2 FYEKMQ (reference sequence). The trim removed 5 bases at V and 8 bases at J, leaving 3 bases unmatched. The CDR3 consists of 13 residues. The CDR3 sequence is CASSTGGAEKLFF. DNA of the CDR3: TGTGCCAGCAGCACAGGGGGCGCGGAAAAACTGTTTTTT.

V usage is TRBV15 and J usage is TRBJ2-2; TRBD1 agrees at 7 bases. The germline gives CDR1 LNHNV, CDR2 YYDKDF (reference sequence). V trimming: 3 bases; J trimming: 3 bases; junction bases outside the gene matches: 1. This CDR3 comprises 14 residues. CDR3 sequence: CATSRTGYTGELFF. In nucleotides, the CDR3 is TGTGCCACCAGCAGGACAGGGTACACCGGGGAGCTGTTTTTT.

V gene TRBV29-1 combines with J gene TRBJ2-5; TRBD1 might be the D (6 bases). This CDR3 is 13 amino acids long. The V gene lost 7 bases and the J gene lost 1 base, with 13 bases spanning the gap. Germline CDR1 SQVTM, CDR2 ANQGSEA. The CDR3 here is CSASGAIQETQYF. In DNA form, the CDR3 reads TGCAGCGCCTCAGGGGCGATCCAAGAGACCCAGTACTTC.

This chain uses TRBV9 with TRBJ1-1, with D possibly TRBD1 on 5 matching bases. Trimming pared 1 base from V and 0 bases from J, leaving 10 bases between. CDR3 length equals 15 residues. CDR1 and CDR2 (germline): SGDLS, YYNGEE. In DNA form, the CDR3 reads TGTGCCAGCAGCGTATTAACGGGGGTGAACACTGAAGCTTTCTTT. As protein: CASSVLTGVNTEAFF.

The rearrangement uses TRBV28 and TRBJ1-1; the D is unclear. In germline, CDR1 is MDHEN, CDR2 SYDVKM. Trimming shortened V by 6 bases and J by 0 bases, and 11 bases separated the two germline ends. CDR3 length: 14 residues. This CDR3 is CASSLDELNTEAFF. The CDR3 DNA is TGTGCCAGCAGCCTAGACGAGCTGAACACTGAAGCTTTCTTT.

CDR3 in DNA: TGTGCCAGCAGTGCCGGGACAGGGGTGGACGGCTACACCTTC. Translating gives CASSAGTGVDGYTF. V and J are TRBV28 and TRBJ1-2, with TRBD1 identical over 10 bases. CDR3 size: 14 residues. CDR1 and CDR2 (germline): MDHEN, SYDVKM. V lost 5 bases to trimming and J lost 8 bases; unmatched junction nucleotides: 8.

The chain employs TRBV6-5 and TRBJ2-7; D is perhaps TRBD2 (7 bases). V was trimmed by 7 bases and J by 5 bases, leaving 15 bases between them. There are 13 residues in the CDR3. CDR1 MNHEY and CDR2 SVGAGI come from the germline V gene. The CDR3 protein is CASTPPGGHEQYF. CDR3 nucleotides: TGTGCCAGCACCCCTCCGGGGGGCCACGAGCAGTACTTC.

The V and J genes are TRBV5-1 and TRBJ2-5; 10 bases are shared with TRBD2. J was trimmed by 4 bases and V by 4 bases; bases with no gene match: 7. The CDR3 covers 15 residues. CDR1 and CDR2 from the germline V gene are SGHRS and YFSETQ. CDR3 in amino acids: CASSGGLAGAETQYF. The CDR3 DNA sequence: TGCGCCAGCAGCGGGGGGCTAGCGGGAGCAGAGACCCAGTACTTC.

The chain combines TRBV6-1 with TRBJ1-2; D not certain. The length of the CDR3 is 14 residues. Trimming shortened V by 3 bases and J by 6 bases, and 14 bases separated the two germline ends. CDR1 and CDR2 (germline): MNHNS, SASEGT. The CDR3 spells CASSDLGWRDGYTF. The CDR3 DNA reads TGTGCCAGCAGTGATCTTGGGTGGAGGGATGGCTACACCTTC.

The chain is built from TRBV7-9 and TRBJ1-5; D may be TRBD1 (6 bases). The CDR3 spans 14 residues. The V end was cut by 11 bases, the J end by 5 bases, with 19 bases between. Per the germline V gene, CDR1 is SEHNR and CDR2 is FQNEAQ (reference sequence). DNA for the CDR3: TGTGCCGTCGAACAGGGTGGGGATGATCAGCCCCAGCATTTT. Translated, it gives CAVEQGGDDQPQHF.

In the case of this clone: The junction and the germline gene differ at one end; a read error may be behind it. This chain links TRBV2 with TRBJ1-2, with D perhaps matching TRBD1 (5 bases). The CDR3 is 16 residues long. Germline CDR1 is SNHLY and CDR2 is FYNNEI. CDR3 protein: CARSEMPGSSNYGYTF. The CDR3 coding sequence is TGTGCCAGGAGTGAAATGCCAGGGTCTTCTAACTATGGCTACACCTTC.

The V gene is TRBV20-1, the J gene TRBJ1-2; D is unclear. Per germline, CDR1 DFQATT and CDR2 SNEGSKA (reference sequence). V lost 6 bases to trimming and J lost 3 bases, with 8 bases between them. CDR3 length: 11 residues. CDR3 sequence reads: CSATLDYGYTF. The DNA of the CDR3 is TGCAGTGCCACTTTAGACTATGGCTACACCTTC.

This chain joins TRBV15 and TRBJ1-5; 7 bases match TRBD1. Germline V lookup: CDR1 LNHNV, CDR2 YYDKDF (reference sequence). The junction had 8 bases not matched to a gene; V was cut back by 4 bases and J by 2 bases. CDR3 length equals 16 residues. The CDR3 DNA reads TGTGCCACCAGCAAGGGGGCAGATCAGGGCAATCAGCCCCAGCATTTT. Its protein product is CATSKGADQGNQPQHF.

The chain joins TRBV6-1 to TRBJ1-2; TRBD1 matches at 8 bases. Germline V gives CDR1 MNHNS, CDR2 SASEGT. The V and J ends lost 6 bases and 3 bases, in that order; junction bases with no gene match: 3. This CDR3 contains 13 residues. This CDR3 reads CASREGQDYGYTF. The CDR3 DNA sequence: TGTGCCAGCAGGGAGGGACAGGACTATGGCTACACCTTC.

CDR3 bases: TGTGCCAGCAGCTTAGATGACAGGCTGAACACTGAAGCTTTCTTT. Translation gives CASSLDDRLNTEAFF. This chain uses TRBV11-1 with TRBJ1-1; possibly TRBD1 for D (6 bases). V gave up 1 base and J gave up 0 bases, with 9 bases separating them. CDR3 length: 15 amino acids. Germline V gene data show CDR1 as SGHAT and CDR2 as FQDESV (reference sequence).

The J gene is TRBJ2-5, the V gene TRBV4-2; TRBD1 matches 7 bases. Judging by the DNA end, TRBJ2-7 fits better; the J call may be wrong. Looked up from germline, CDR1 is LGHNA and CDR2 is YNFKEQ. The CDR3 sequence is 15 residues long. The CDR3 sequence is CASSQDWTGTYEQYF. CDR3 sequence (DNA): TGTGCCAGCAGCCAAGACTGGACAGGAACCTACGAGCAGTACTTC.

This chain uses TRBV6-1 with TRBJ1-5, with TRBD1 as a possible D gene (5 bases). There are 14 residues in the CDR3. V was trimmed by 8 bases and J by 3 bases, leaving 14 bases between them. CDR1 and CDR2 (germline): MNHNS, SASEGT. CDR3 in DNA: TGTGCCAGCGAGCTGGGGGGGGTCAATCAGCCCCAGCATTTT. As protein: CASELGGVNQPQHF.

J is TRBJ2-3 and V is TRBV19; D perhaps matches TRBD2 (6 bases). Germline V CDR1 and CDR2: LNHDA, SQIVND (reference sequence). Between the trimmed V and J ends, which lost 7 bases and 6 bases, there was a span of 20 bases. The CDR3 is made up of 15 amino acids. The CDR3 sequence: CASTEGSRHTDTQYF. The CDR3 region has the DNA TGTGCCAGTACGGAGGGCAGCAGACACACGGATACGCAGTATTTT.

The chain carries TRBV7-2 and TRBJ1-2; 7 nucleotides align to TRBD1. Trimming cost V 4 bases and J 2 bases; bases outside gene matches: 7. Germline CDR1 and CDR2: SGHTA and FQGNSA. The CDR3 has 15 amino acids. CDR3 DNA sequence: TGTGCCAGCAGCTCTCGGACAGGAGGAAACTATGGCTACACCTTC. This sequence encodes CASSSRTGGNYGYTF.

This chain joins TRBV5-1 and TRBJ2-3; a weak D match, TRBD1 (6 bases). The V end was cut by 0 bases, the J end by 4 bases, with 12 bases between. Germline CDR1 SGHRS, CDR2 YFSETQ. This CDR3 has 15 residues. DNA for the CDR3: TGCGCCAGCAGCTTGGTTGGACAGAGGGCAGATACGCAGTATTTT. As protein: CASSLVGQRADTQYF.

The chain recombines TRBV7-8 with TRBJ1-2; perhaps TRBD1 as D (6 bases). In germline, CDR1 is SGHVS, CDR2 FQNEAQ. The CDR3 consists of 16 residues. V lost 0 bases to trimming and J lost 8 bases, with 19 bases between them. The chain's CDR3 is CASSLAVRDGGAGYTF. CDR3 DNA sequence: TGTGCCAGCAGCTTAGCGGTGAGGGATGGGGGCGCGGGCTACACCTTC.

The chain has TRBV6-4 and TRBJ2-3; TRBD2 aligns across 7 bases. V shed 4 bases and J 0 bases; nucleotides not matched to a gene: 1. The CDR3 consists of 14 residues. Looked up from germline, CDR1 is MRHNA and CDR2 is SNTAGT. The CDR3 sequence: CASSVSGSTDTQYF. Written as DNA, the CDR3 is TGTGCCAGCAGTGTTAGCGGGAGCACAGATACGCAGTATTTT.

The chain combines TRBV30 with TRBJ1-2, with 9 nucleotides matching TRBD1. Germline trimming cut 3 bases from V and 4 bases from J; bases unmatched to any gene: 12. This CDR3 region has 16 residues. CDR1 is GTSNPN and CDR2 is SVGIG in the germline V gene (reference sequence). CDR3 protein: CAWSPRGTGYLYGYTF. In DNA, the CDR3 is TGTGCCTGGAGCCCCAGAGGGACAGGGTATCTCTATGGCTACACCTTC.

This chain links TRBV13 with TRBJ2-7, with 7 bases that match TRBD2. V was pared by 0 bases and J by 5 bases, with 4 bases of the junction left unmatched. Germline CDR1 is PRHDT and CDR2 is FYEKMQ (reference sequence). This CDR3 contains 14 residues. The CDR3 region has the DNA TGTGCCAGCAGCTTAGGGCTAGGGAGGGACGAGCAGTACTTC. This translates into CASSLGLGRDEQYF.

The V call is TRBV5-5, the J call TRBJ1-2, with 7 bases matching TRBD1. V shed 4 bases, J shed 4 bases, and the junction held 7 bases outside the gene matches. This CDR3 has 14 residues. Germline assignment: CDR1 SGHKS and CDR2 YYEKEE (reference sequence). The CDR3 loop is CASSRDSPSYGYTF. CDR3 nucleotides: TGTGCCAGCAGCCGGGACAGCCCTTCCTATGGCTACACCTTC.

The chain carries TRBV11-2 and TRBJ2-7; TRBD1 is a possible D gene (7 bases). V was clipped by 8 bases and J by 2 bases, with 16 bases between them. Looked up from germline, CDR1 is SGHAT and CDR2 is FQNNGV. The CDR3 totals 14 residues. As DNA, the CDR3 is TGTGCCAGCTACGACAGGGAGGTAACCTACGAGCAGTACTTC. Its protein is CASYDREVTYEQYF.